Each of the 25 T cell receptor beta chains below was sequenced from the same sample in a study of regulatory T cells in long-lasting Graves disease (dated by TCRdb to 2020 to 2022). The time point label on this specimen signifies: newly diagnosed GD, antithyroid drugs for less than 3 months. For both TCR sequencing and RNA sequencing, RNA was extracted from PBMCs in TRIzol. The library was made by multiplex PCR. Sequencing took place on an Illumina HiSeq 4000. To build TCR beta libraries, CDR3 regions were amplified by Arm-PCR using iRepertoire HTBI primers. TCRdb applied fastp at Q25 and MiXCR to the public reads, then kept only in-frame beta chains. Each CDR3 protein gets just one entry, which takes the most common genes and DNA from the rows behind it. In this sample the table shows around 460,000 distinct CDR3 sequences, about 14% of which occur a single time. The ten largest clones add up to about a sixth of the sample.

These data are also associated with another study on T cells in Graves' hyperthyroidism and ophthalmopathy.

The input for sequencing was peripheral blood mononuclear cells (PBMCs), taken at new diagnosis, from a patient treated with antithyroid drugs. Receptors were obtained from a woman between 45 and 65 years old with Graves disease. Donor details come from another sample of the same person, matched by shared clones.

This clonotype was recorded many times. This rearrangement joins TRBV7-9 to TRBJ2-7; D gene uncertain. CDR3 length equals 17 residues. Between the trimmed V and J ends, which lost 3 bases and 6 bases, there was a span of 24 bases. CDR1 and CDR2 from the germline V gene are SEHNR and FQNEAQ (reference sequence). The CDR3 sequence is CASSLYSHADLIREQYF. In DNA form, the CDR3 reads TGTGCCAGCAGCTTGTACAGCCACGCCGACTTAATTCGCGAGCAGTACTTC.

This clonotype has a count of ten or more. The genes are TRBV7-6 and TRBJ2-7; TRBD1 aligns across 12 bases. The CDR3 is 15 residues long. Germline V gene lookup returns CDR1 SGHVS and CDR2 FNYEAQ. J lost 7 bases, V lost 2 bases, and 6 bases had no gene match. The CDR3 nucleotides read TGTGCCAGCAGCTTACTGGGACAGGGGGCGGAAGAGCAGTACTTC. Amino acid sequence: CASSLLGQGAEEQYF.

The chain links TRBV20-1 to TRBJ1-1, with D hard to call. The CDR3 length is 12 residues. Germline-derived CDR1 and CDR2 are DFQATT and SNEGSKA (reference sequence). The CDR3 DNA is TGCAGGAGTGGAAAAGCCGACACTGAAGCTTTCTTT. This encodes CRSGKADTEAFF.

This clonotype came up once. This chain links TRBV9 with TRBJ1-2; weak D call: TRBD1 (5 bases). Trimming stripped 0 bases from V and 6 bases from J, with 15 bases between. CDR1 is SGDLS and CDR2 is YYNGEE in the germline V gene. The CDR3 has 15 amino acids. The DNA for the CDR3 is TGTGCCAGCAGCGTAGGGTTCCAGGGAGGCGATGGCTACACCTTC. Its protein product is CASSVGFQGGDGYTF.

Only a few counts were recorded for this clonotype. V is TRBV27 and J is TRBJ1-2, with D uncertain. Germline V gene sequence: CDR1 MNHEY, CDR2 SMNVEV (reference sequence). V lost 7 bases, J lost 2 bases, and 11 bases lay in between. The CDR3 consists of 13 residues. CDR3 protein: CASKLGINYGYTF. The CDR3 DNA sequence: TGTGCCAGCAAATTGGGTATAAACTATGGCTACACCTTC.

The chain uses TRBV5-1 and TRBJ1-1; D unclear. Germline V gene data show CDR1 as SGHRS and CDR2 as YFSETQ. The V gene lost 1 base and the J gene lost 0 bases, with 13 bases spanning the gap. The CDR3 contains 16 residues. The CDR3 nucleotides read TGCGCCAGCAGCTTGCGGGCGGACCCTATGAACACTGAAGCTTTCTTT. It specifies CASSLRADPMNTEAFF.

This clonotype was found many times. The chain joins TRBV6-2 or TRBV6-3 to TRBJ1-1; 9 nucleotides line up with TRBD1. CDR3 length equals 16 residues. Germline trimming cut 6 bases from V and 4 bases from J; bases unmatched to any gene: 12. Looked up from germline, CDR1 is MNHEY and CDR2 is SVGEGT. CDR3 in DNA: TGTGCCAGCAGCACGGGACAGGGTGTGTGGAGCACTGAAGCTTTCTTT. Translated, it gives CASSTGQGVWSTEAFF.

This clonotype occurred many times. DNA of the CDR3: TGTGCCAGCAGCGTAGTGAGTGGGGGAGGCGAGACCCAGTACTTC. Residues: CASSVVSGGGETQYF. V is TRBV9 and J is TRBJ2-1; D possibly corresponds to TRBD2 (6 bases). Judging by the DNA end, TRBJ2-5 fits better; the J call may be wrong. Looked up from germline, CDR1 is SGDLS and CDR2 is YYNGEE. The CDR3 is made up of 15 amino acids.

At least ten counts were recorded for this clonotype. The CDR3 spells CAISVQGADVPTEAFF. As DNA, the CDR3 is TGTGCCATCAGTGTACAGGGGGCGGACGTTCCAACTGAAGCTTTCTTT. V usage is TRBV10-3 and J usage is TRBJ1-1, with 9 nucleotides matching TRBD1. Trimming cost V 4 bases and J 5 bases; bases outside gene matches: 11. The CDR3 has 16 amino acids. Germline values: CDR1 ENHRY, CDR2 SYGVKD.

In this sample, this clonotype turned up many times. The chain recombines TRBV5-5 with TRBJ2-2; D may be TRBD2 (5 bases). The V gene lost 6 bases and the J gene lost 4 bases, with 16 bases spanning the gap. The germline CDR1 and CDR2 sequences are SGHKS and YYEKEE (reference sequence). This CDR3 is built from 15 residues. The CDR3 here is CASNFNRGGTGELFF. The DNA for the CDR3 is TGTGCCAGCAACTTTAATAGAGGAGGCACCGGGGAGCTGTTTTTT. Supplemented by reference TRBV5-5 and TRBJ2-2, the full variable domain reads DAGVTQSPTHLIKTRGQQVTLRCSPISGHKSVSWYQQVLGQGPQFIFQYYEKEERGRGNFPDRFSARQFPNYSSELNVNALLLGDSALYLCASNFNRGGTGELFFGEGSRLTVL.

V usage is TRBV4-1 and J usage is TRBJ2-1; 11 bases align to TRBD2. The CDR3 contains 16 residues. V shed 4 bases, J shed 5 bases, and the junction held 7 bases outside the gene matches. CDR1 is MGHRA and CDR2 is YSYEKL in the germline V gene. The CDR3 nucleotides are TGCGCCAGCAGCCCAGTAGCGGGAGGGCGCCACAATGAGCAGTTCTTC. Its translation: CASSPVAGGRHNEQFF.

The V and J genes are TRBV19 and TRBJ2-2; 11 bases match TRBD1. The CDR3 has 17 residues. CDR1 and CDR2 from the germline V gene are LNHDA and SQIVND (reference sequence). V lost 4 bases and J lost 5; bases outside the gene matches: 9. Here the CDR3 reads CASSTSRDRGLTGELFF. The CDR3 DNA sequence: TGTGCCAGTAGTACCTCAAGGGACAGGGGGTTGACCGGGGAGCTGTTTTTT. Combining the CDR3 with reference TRBV19 and TRBJ2-2 gives the whole variable domain DGGITQSPKYLFRKEGQNVTLSCEQNLNHDAMYWYRQDPGQGLRLIYYSQIVNDFQKGDIAEGYSVSREKKESFPLTVTSAQKNPTAFYLCASSTSRDRGLTGELFFGEGSRLTVL.

In its sample, this clonotype was seen a few times. This sequence joins TRBV3-1 and TRBJ1-3, with TRBD1 matching 7 bases. The CDR3 has 19 amino acids. CDR1 LGHDT and CDR2 YNNKEL come from the germline V gene (reference sequence). V lost 1 base and J lost 7; bases outside the gene matches: 19. DNA of the CDR3: TGTGCCAGCAGCCAAGGACAGACAGGGATTGGTTTCGCTTGGAACACCATATATTTT. As protein: CASSQGQTGIGFAWNTIYF. Complete variable domain (other parts from reference TRBV3-1 and TRBJ1-3): DTAVSQTPKYLVTQMGNDKSIKCEQNLGHDTMYWYKQDSKKFLKIMFSYNNKELIINETVPNRFSPKSPDKAHLNLHINSLELGDSAVYFCASSQGQTGIGFAWNTIYFGEGSWLTVV.

This clonotype was seen a handful of times. V and J are TRBV30 and TRBJ2-3; D remains ambiguous. Trimming took 4 bases from V and 3 from J, leaving 14 bases between them. The CDR3 has 14 amino acids. Germline V gene lookup returns CDR1 GTSNPN and CDR2 SVGIG (reference sequence). In DNA, the CDR3 is TGTGCCTGGATGGGGTCCGCGAGGACAGATACGCAGTATTTT. Residues: CAWMGSARTDTQYF.

V gene TRBV9 combines with J gene TRBJ2-2, with D tentatively TRBD1 or TRBD2 (7 bases each). The CDR3 has 16 amino acids. V was cut by 5 bases and J by 0 bases, with 14 bases left in between. Germline-derived CDR1 and CDR2 are SGDLS and YYNGEE. The CDR3 DNA sequence: TGTGCCAGCAGGGGAGGGGACAGCACGAACACCGGGGAGCTGTTTTTT. It codes for CASRGGDSTNTGELFF.

The chain links TRBV28 to TRBJ1-1; unclear D gene. V was cut by 5 bases and J by 5 bases, with 21 bases left in between. Germline loops: CDR1 MDHEN, CDR2 SYDVKM. The CDR3 has 16 residues. The CDR3 protein is CASSPPYKPSWTEAFF. CDR3 bases: TGTGCCAGCAGTCCCCCTTACAAGCCAAGCTGGACTGAAGCTTTCTTT.

Remarks on this clonotype: This may be a read error, as it is one base from a much larger clone. The chain recombines TRBV7-2 with TRBJ2-3; TRBD2 might be the D (5 bases). The J call may be mistaken, given a closer DNA end match to TRBJ2-5. Per the germline V gene, CDR1 is SGHTA and CDR2 is FQGNSA. CDR3 length: 16 residues. CDR3 loop: CAGSPPDLAIGETQYF. In nucleotides, the CDR3 is TGTGCCGGCAGTCCCCCGGACCTAGCAATAGGGGAGACCCAGTACTTC.

This clonotype appeared many times. The chain carries TRBV10-3 and TRBJ2-4, with TRBD2 identical over 9 bases. CDR3 size: 19 residues. Trimming cost V 4 bases and J 1 base; bases outside gene matches: 14. In germline, CDR1 is ENHRY, CDR2 SYGVKD. The DNA of the CDR3 is TGTGCCATCAGTGTGGGTCTAGCGGGAACATTTGGGGCCAAAAACATTCAGTACTTC. Its translation is CAISVGLAGTFGAKNIQYF.

For this clonotype: A much larger clonotype is one base distant, so this may be a read error. The CDR3, as DNA: TGTGCCAGCACGACAGGGGGCGCCGAGCAGTACTTC. Its translation is CASTTGGAEQYF. This chain uses TRBV2 with TRBJ2-7; 10 positions agree with TRBD1. The CDR3 extends over 12 amino acids. The V gene end was trimmed by 7 bases and the J gene end by 6 bases; junction bases not matched to a gene: 3. Germline V lookup: CDR1 SNHLY, CDR2 FYNNEI.

This clonotype was picked up a small number of times. This chain joins TRBV5-1 and TRBJ1-2; D gene unclear. Trimming took 4 bases from V and 2 from J, leaving 15 bases between them. The CDR3 length is 15 residues. CDR1 is SGHRS, CDR2 YFSETQ, per germline. The CDR3 region has the DNA TGCGCCAGCAGCCGGTCTGGGTCGGGAAACTATGGCTACACCTTC. This sequence encodes CASSRSGSGNYGYTF.

This clonotype was seen ten or more times. The V gene is TRBV6-1, the J gene TRBJ1-2, with a possible D match to TRBD1 (5 bases). V was clipped by 1 base and J by 4 bases, with 10 bases between them. The CDR3 length is 14 residues. CDR1 MNHNS and CDR2 SASEGT come from the germline V gene. The CDR3 is CASSEGGRIYGYTF. CDR3 sequence (DNA): TGTGCCAGCAGTGAAGGGGGACGGATCTATGGCTACACCTTC.

This clonotype was observed at least ten times. The V gene is TRBV12-3 or TRBV12-4, the J gene TRBJ2-1, with D uncertain. The CDR3 is made up of 14 amino acids. V was shortened by 4 bases and J by 0 bases, with 7 bases between the two germline ends. CDR3 in amino acids: CASSSRTSYNEQFF. The CDR3 region has the DNA TGTGCCAGCAGTTCCCGGACCTCCTACAATGAGCAGTTCTTC.

There are many counts of this clonotype. The chain links TRBV7-2 to TRBJ1-6; D is uncertain. The germline V gene has CDR1 SGHTA and CDR2 FQGNSA. V dropped 2 bases and J dropped 14 bases, with 19 bases sitting between them. The CDR3 covers 15 residues. The CDR3 DNA follows: TGTGCCAGCAGCTTAACTTGGGAGGACGCCCGGTCCCTCCACTTT. This sequence encodes CASSLTWEDARSLHF.

This clonotype was observed at least ten times. CDR3 sequence: CATSRADFYGYTF. CDR3 bases: TGTGCCACCAGTCGGGCAGATTTCTATGGCTACACCTTC. The chain carries TRBV24-1 and TRBJ1-2; the D is unclear. Trimming left V 6 bases short and J 4 bases short, with 11 bases between. The CDR3 sequence is 13 residues long. Germline lookup yields CDR1 KGHDR and CDR2 SFDVKD.

Worth noting for this clonotype: At one of its ends the junction is not consistent with the germline gene, which may arise from a read error. J is TRBJ2-1 and V is TRBV7-2; no firm D call. CDR3 size: 13 residues. CDR1 and CDR2 (germline): SGHTA, FQGNSA. Written as DNA, the CDR3 is TGTGCCAGCAGCTTAGGGCCCGTCGATGAGCAGCTCTTC. Protein: CASSLGPVDEQLF.